This T cell receptor beta chain stems from a study of shared T cell receptors in the human thymus. The CDR3 consists of 18 residues. The V gene's germline CDR1 is SGHDN and CDR2 FVKESK. V was trimmed by 4 bases and J by 6 bases, leaving 27 bases between them. Method: immunoSEQ multiplex PCR; TCRdb's copy keeps in-frame clones and lacks some. The data contain more than 550,000 clones, roughly 85% of them singletons. In addition, the sample was reused for a study of human thymus T cells. That source reports: All donors were healthy Finnish infants who were undergoing corrective surgery to treat congenital heart defects.

The receptor was derived from a girl less than two years old with a congenital heart defect. Material: thymocytes. This chain connects TRBV14 to TRBJ1-2; D may be TRBD1 (6 bases). CDR3 residues: CASSPDSRKHPHLDGYTF. In DNA, the CDR3 is TGTGCCAGCAGCCCGGACAGCCGCAAGCACCCTCACTTGGATGGCTACACCTTC.